Described below is a single TCR beta chain sequence and its context. Its antigen is not known. Germline V gene lookup returns CDR1 MNHEY and CDR2 SVGEGT. Trimming stripped 2 bases from V and 4 bases from J, with 11 bases between. The CDR3 has 15 amino acids. The treatment denotes: over 15 received Ad26.COV2.S at low or high dose, single or two shots; roughly 5 received placebo; per-sample allocation not given. Samples were taken on day 63 after the first vaccine or placebo injection. The record originates from a study of Ad26.COV2.S vaccination and SARS-CoV-2 variants. About the study: Recipients of Ad26.COV2.S got it intramuscularly, once or twice 56 days apart. General study results and limits: Breadth and depth estimates from TCRs may understate total T cell responses.

Profiled with immunoSEQ multiplex PCR; TCRdb holds only in-frame clones, not every one. Seen here are about 350,000 clones, roughly 81% observed once, and the top ten hold 3.3%. The V call is TRBV6-2 or TRBV6-3, the J call TRBJ2-2; either TRBD1 or TRBD2 may supply D (5 bases each). The receptor was isolated from a person between 18 and 59 years old who received the Ad26.COV2.S COVID-19 vaccine or a placebo. The sequences come from peripheral blood, collected in a trial of Ad26.COV2.S vaccine versus placebo. The CDR3 DNA is TGTGCCAGCAGTTACGCAGGGACGATCACCGGGGAGCTGTTTTTT. Its protein is CASSYAGTITGELFF.